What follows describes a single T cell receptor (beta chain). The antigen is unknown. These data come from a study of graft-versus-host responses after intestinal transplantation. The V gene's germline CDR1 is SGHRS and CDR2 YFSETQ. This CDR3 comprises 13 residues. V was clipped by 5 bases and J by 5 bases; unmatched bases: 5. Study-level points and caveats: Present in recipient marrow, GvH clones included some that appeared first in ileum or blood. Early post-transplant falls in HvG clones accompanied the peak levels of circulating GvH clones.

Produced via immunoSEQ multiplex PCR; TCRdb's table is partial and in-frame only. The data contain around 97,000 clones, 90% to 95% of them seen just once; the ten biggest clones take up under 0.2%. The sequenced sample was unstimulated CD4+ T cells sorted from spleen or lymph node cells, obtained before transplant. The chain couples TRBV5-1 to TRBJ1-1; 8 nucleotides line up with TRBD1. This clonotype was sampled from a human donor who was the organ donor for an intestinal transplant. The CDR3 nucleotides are TGCGCCAGCAGAGGACAGGGTTCGACTGAAGCTTTCTTT. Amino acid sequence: CASRGQGSTEAFF. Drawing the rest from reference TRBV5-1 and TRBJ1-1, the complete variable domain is KAGVTQTPRYLIKTRGQQVTLSCSPISGHRSVSWYQQTPGQGLQFLFEYFSETQRNKGNFPGRFSGRQFSNSRSEMNVSTLELGDSALYLCASRGQGSTEAFFGQGTRLTVV.